A single sample is the source of the 20 T cell receptor beta chains below, sequenced in a study of beta chain features in type 1 diabetes. These receptors have no identified antigens. Reverse transcribing all isolated RNA meant expressed TCRB transcripts were sequenced. Some clones are missing from TCRdb's copy, which holds only in-frame ones; the method was immunoSEQ multiplex PCR. The table records approximately 250,000 clones, roughly 17% of them present only once. Points from the study as a whole: Significant though moderate, a shortening of TCRB CDR3s appeared in all four CD4+ subsets of Type 1 diabetes patients.

The sequenced sample consisted of naive CD4+ T cells from blood. The origin of the receptors is a man aged 25 to 40 with type 1 diabetes.

The chain has TRBV27 and TRBJ2-5; D gene unclear. Trimming removed 3 bases from V and 4 bases from J, with 12 bases in between. CDR3 size: 14 residues. Per germline, CDR1 MNHEY and CDR2 SMNVEV (reference sequence). CDR3 nucleotide sequence: TGTGCCAGCAGTTTGGGTAGGCTAGGAGAGACCCAGTACTTC. This encodes CASSLGRLGETQYF.

The chain uses TRBV29-1 and TRBJ2-7; D is possibly TRBD1 (6 bases). The CDR3 loop spans 13 amino acids. Germline V CDR1 and CDR2: SQVTM, ANQGSEA. The V end lost 6 bases, the J end lost 2 bases, and 14 bases lay between the germline ends. DNA for the CDR3: TGCAGCGTCAGGGGCAGGGCCGCCTACGAGCAGTACTTC. It is translated as CSVRGRAAYEQYF.

The J gene is TRBJ1-4, the V gene TRBV14, with 8 bases aligning to TRBD1. The germline CDR1 and CDR2 sequences are SGHDN and FVKESK. The CDR3 length is 14 residues. With V trimmed by 5 bases and J by 6 bases, 5 bases remained unmatched. CDR3 DNA sequence: TGTGCCAGCAGCACCCGGACAGGGTATGAAAAACTGTTTTTT. This sequence encodes CASSTRTGYEKLFF.

The rearrangement links TRBV5-1 to TRBJ2-5; 9 nucleotides match TRBD1. The V segment lost 4 bases and the J segment 2 bases; nucleotides outside the gene matches: 6. The CDR3 runs 15 residues. Germline values: CDR1 SGHRS, CDR2 YFSETQ. The CDR3 loop reads CASSLGTGRQETQYF. CDR3 sequence (DNA): TGCGCCAGCAGCCTAGGGACAGGGCGGCAAGAGACCCAGTACTTC.

The rearrangement joins TRBV30 to TRBJ1-5; D call uncertain. CDR1 is GTSNPN, CDR2 SVGIG, per germline (reference sequence). The V end lost 0 bases, the J end lost 0 bases, and 3 bases lay between the germline ends. The CDR3 loop spans 13 amino acids. The CDR3 coding sequence is TGTGCCTGGAGTGTATTTAGCAATCAGCCCCAGCATTTT. Translated, it gives CAWSVFSNQPQHF.

Turning to this clone: Germline is not matched at one junction end, which may reflect a read error. V and J are TRBV7-2 and TRBJ2-1; unclear D gene. Germline assignment: CDR1 SGHTA and CDR2 FQGNSA. CDR3 length: 12 residues. CDR3 sequence: CASSLFESDRVF. As DNA, the CDR3 is TGTGCCAGCAGCTTATTCGAATCGGATAGGGTCTTC.

This sequence joins TRBV14 and TRBJ2-7; D is uncertain. Trimming cost V 5 bases and J 1 base, with 3 bases left between them. The CDR3 consists of 11 residues. Germline CDR1 SGHDN, CDR2 FVKESK. The CDR3 sequence: CASSTSYEQYF. The DNA for the CDR3 is TGTGCCAGCAGCACTTCCTACGAGCAGTACTTC.

This clone was picked up a small number of times. The rearrangement joins TRBV5-1 to TRBJ2-5; TRBD1 might be the D (6 bases). Germline V CDR1 and CDR2: SGHRS, YFSETQ. Trimming left V 4 bases short and J 2 bases short, with 9 bases between. The CDR3 runs 13 residues. The CDR3, as DNA: TGCGCCAGCAGCCCAGGGGCTCAAGAGACCCAGTACTTC. Protein sequence: CASSPGAQETQYF. Full variable domain (rest looked up from reference TRBV5-1 and TRBJ2-5): KAGVTQTPRYLIKTRGQQVTLSCSPISGHRSVSWYQQTPGQGLQFLFEYFSETQRNKGNFPGRFSGRQFSNSRSEMNVSTLELGDSALYLCASSPGAQETQYFGPGTRLLVL.

This clone occurred a few times. The chain has TRBV2 and TRBJ2-5, with D possibly being TRBD1 (6 bases). The V and J ends lost 6 bases and 2 bases respectively, with 10 bases between them. The CDR3 length is 13 residues. The germline V gene has CDR1 SNHLY and CDR2 FYNNEI. The CDR3 DNA reads as TGTGCCAGCAGCGGCGGACAGCAAGAGACCCAGTACTTC. Its translation is CASSGGQQETQYF. Drawing the rest from reference TRBV2 and TRBJ2-5, the complete variable domain is EPEVTQTPSHQVTQMGQEVILRCVPISNHLYFYWYRQILGQKVEFLVSFYNNEISEKSEIFDDQFSVERPDGSNFTLKIRSTKLEDSAMYFCASSGGQQETQYFGPGTRLLVL.

This clone has just a few counts. Other DNA sequences of this sample code for an identical CDR3. J is TRBJ2-7 and V is TRBV29-1; 11 positions agree with TRBD1. Germline CDR1 is SQVTM and CDR2 is ANQGSEA. The CDR3 has 13 residues. Losses at the gene ends were 4 bases for V and 3 bases for J; bases not matched to a gene: 2. The CDR3 nucleotides are TGCAGCGTTGTTGGGACAGGGGGCTACGAGCAGTACTTC. Protein sequence: CSVVGTGGYEQYF.

The rearrangement uses TRBV15 and TRBJ1-1; D remains unclear. Germline CDR1 LNHNV, CDR2 YYDKDF (reference sequence). This CDR3 spans 14 amino acids. V lost 3 bases and J 1 base, leaving 9 bases between the germline ends. Here the CDR3 reads CATSRAGSNTEAFF. The CDR3, as DNA: TGTGCCACCAGCAGGGCAGGATCGAACACTGAAGCTTTCTTT.

DNA for the CDR3: TGTGCCAGCTCACCCCCGGAGAGGAACGAGCAGTACTTC. The encoded protein is CASSPPERNEQYF. The chain combines TRBV18 with TRBJ2-7; D is undetermined. CDR3 size: 13 residues. Germline V gene lookup returns CDR1 KGHSH and CDR2 LQKENI. The V gene lost 3 bases and the J gene lost 5 bases, with 11 bases spanning the gap.

This chain uses TRBV7-2 with TRBJ2-3, with 12 bases aligning to TRBD2. V was clipped by 4 bases and J by 4 bases; unmatched bases: 0. This CDR3 comprises 14 residues. Per the germline V gene, CDR1 is SGHTA and CDR2 is FQGNSA. The DNA of the CDR3 is TGTGCCAGCAGCTCTAGCGGGGGGGCAGATACGCAGTATTTT. It yields the protein CASSSSGGADTQYF.

This clone was seen only a few times. V usage is TRBV5-1 and J usage is TRBJ2-3, with TRBD1 matching over 8 bases. CDR1 SGHRS and CDR2 YFSETQ come from the germline V gene. The V segment lost 4 bases and the J segment 4 bases; nucleotides outside the gene matches: 5. CDR3 size: 14 residues. CDR3 loop: CASSRTGGPDTQYF. The CDR3 bases are TGCGCCAGCAGCCGTACAGGGGGTCCAGATACGCAGTATTTT.

The chain employs TRBV29-1 and TRBJ2-1, with TRBD1 matching 9 bases. Germline-derived CDR1 and CDR2 are SQVTM and ANQGSEA. V gave up 7 bases and J gave up 0 bases; unmatched junction bases: 7. There are 15 residues in the CDR3. CDR3 in DNA: TGCAGCGAGAAGACAGGGGGTACCTCCTACAATGAGCAGTTCTTC. Its translation: CSEKTGGTSYNEQFF.

This clone was counted only a few times. This chain joins TRBV7-3 and TRBJ2-3, with a weak D call TRBD2 (5 bases). The germline V gene encodes CDR1 SGHTA and CDR2 FQGTGA. V lost 4 bases, J lost 6 bases, and 14 bases lay in between. The CDR3 totals 14 residues. The CDR3 nucleotides read TGTGCCAGCAGCTCCAGTAGGAGGCCGGATACGCAGTATTTT. Protein sequence: CASSSSRRPDTQYF.

The CDR3 DNA follows: TGTGCCAGCAGTGACCCTCAGGGGCTCGGGGAGACCCAGTACTTC. Translated, it gives CASSDPQGLGETQYF. The chain uses TRBV25-1 and TRBJ2-5; D is perhaps TRBD1 (6 bases). Between the trimmed V and J ends, which lost 3 bases and 5 bases, there was a span of 16 bases. The germline V gene has CDR1 MGHDK and CDR2 SYGVNS. This CDR3 has 15 residues.

The chain recombines TRBV29-1 with TRBJ2-5, with D maybe TRBD1 (7 bases). The CDR3 has 14 residues. V lost 6 bases and J lost 5, with 19 bases in between. Germline lookup yields CDR1 SQVTM and CDR2 ANQGSEA. The CDR3 nucleotides read TGCAGCGTCCGGACAGGCCGGAGGGTGGAGACCCAGTACTTC. Translating it yields CSVRTGRRVETQYF.

The table lists this clone with a few counts. This chain joins TRBV6-5 and TRBJ2-7; D may be TRBD1 or TRBD2 (5 bases each). The CDR3 runs to 14 residues. V was trimmed by 4 bases and J by 0 bases, leaving 10 bases between them. Germline V CDR1 and CDR2: MNHEY, SVGAGI. The CDR3: CASSSRESSYEQYF. CDR3 sequence (DNA): TGTGCCAGCAGTTCCAGGGAGAGCTCCTACGAGCAGTACTTC.

This clone was observed a few times. The rearrangement joins TRBV29-1 to TRBJ1-2, with 8 bases identical to TRBD1. CDR3 size: 13 residues. Germline V gives CDR1 SQVTM, CDR2 ANQGSEA. The ends lost 7 bases at V and 8 bases at J; junction bases unmatched: 12. For the CDR3, the DNA is TGCAGCGCTGGACAGGGACGTCTAGAGGGCTACACCTTC. Translating gives CSAGQGRLEGYTF.